These 27 T cell receptor beta chains share one sample of origin, sequenced in a study of blood T cell repertoires in COVID-19. Profiled with immunoSEQ multiplex PCR; TCRdb holds only in-frame clones, not every one. In the table there are around 370,000 clones, 91% of which are singletons. The sequenced sample consisted of peripheral blood. All receptors derive from a woman under 30 who had recovered from COVID-19.

V gene TRBV29-1 combines with J gene TRBJ2-5; 9 bases fit TRBD1. With 7 bases clipped from V and 6 bases from J, the junction kept 6 bases outside the gene matches. The CDR3 totals 12 residues. Germline V lookup: CDR1 SQVTM, CDR2 ANQGSEA. CDR3 bases: TGCAGCGAGCTGACAGGGGGAAAGACCCAGTACTTC. Translation gives CSELTGGKTQYF.

The rearrangement joins TRBV5-1 to TRBJ2-1; 7 bases fit TRBD1. Germline V gives CDR1 SGHRS, CDR2 YFSETQ. The CDR3 loop spans 16 amino acids. After removal of 3 bases from V and 0 bases from J, the junction contained 6 bases not matched to a gene. The CDR3, as DNA: TGCGCCAGCAGCTCTACAGGGGCCAACTCCTACAATGAGCAGTTCTTC. Residues: CASSSTGANSYNEQFF.

This clone was detected only a few times. It is unclear where the CDR3 begins or ends on the DNA, so no DNA is shown, and the CDR3 is as TCRdb lists it. This chain uses TRBV28 with TRBJ2-6; TRBD2, the table's D call, lacks a check against the DNA. The CDR3 is 15 residues long, ends included. Per the germline V gene, CDR1 is MDHEN and CDR2 is SYDVKM. CDR3 in amino acids: CASSFGEGAANVLTF.

The chain joins TRBV4-3 to TRBJ2-1; 12 bases line up with TRBD2. CDR1 LGHNA and CDR2 YSLEER come from the germline V gene. The CDR3 is 17 residues long. Trimming at V came to 2 bases and at J to 4 bases, leaving 6 bases not matched to a gene. The CDR3 protein is CASSQSGLAGIYNEQFF. The CDR3 DNA is TGCGCCAGCAGCCAAAGCGGACTAGCGGGAATATACAATGAGCAGTTCTTC.

This chain links TRBV5-6 with TRBJ2-7; D is perhaps TRBD1 (6 bases). V lost 6 bases and J 0 bases, leaving 16 bases between the germline ends. This CDR3 has 15 residues. Germline CDR1 reads SGHDT; CDR2 reads YYEEEE. CDR3 protein: CASIKEQGSSYEQYV. CDR3 nucleotide sequence: TGTGCCAGCATCAAGGAGCAGGGGAGCTCCTACGAGCAGTACGTC.

This chain uses TRBV11-2 with TRBJ2-6; 7 bases map to TRBD1. The CDR3 spans 17 residues. The germline V gene has CDR1 SGHAT and CDR2 FQNNGV. J gave up 0 bases and V 6 bases, and 8 bases lay outside the gene matches. The CDR3, as DNA: TGTGCCAGCAGGCGGACAGGACTCCTCTCTGGGGCCAACGTCCTGACTTTC. Its translation: CASRRTGLLSGANVLTF.

Only one count was recorded for this clone. The genes are TRBV5-4 and TRBJ1-1; 8 nucleotides agree with TRBD1. The V gene's germline CDR1 is SGHNT and CDR2 YYREEE (reference sequence). Unmatched junction bases numbered 5, after V lost 1 base and J lost 3 bases. CDR3 length: 15 amino acids. CDR3 in DNA: TGTGCCAGCAGCTTGCCCAGGGGGCGAGACACTGAAGCTTTCTTT. The encoded protein is CASSLPRGRDTEAFF.

The chain uses TRBV30 and TRBJ1-2; 12 bases are shared with TRBD1. The CDR3 spans 12 residues. The V and J ends lost 6 bases and 8 bases, in that order; junction bases with no gene match: 4. CDR1 and CDR2 (germline): GTSNPN, SVGIG (reference sequence). CDR3 region: CACGTGGEGYTF. DNA of the CDR3: TGTGCCTGCGGGACAGGGGGCGAGGGCTACACCTTC.

The chain carries TRBV5-1 and TRBJ1-6; 7 bases map to TRBD1. V was clipped by 1 base and J by 14 bases; unmatched bases: 6. Germline-derived CDR1 and CDR2 are SGHRS and YFSETQ. The CDR3 sequence is 13 residues long. CDR3 region: CASSLTGDNTLHF. The CDR3 DNA reads TGCGCCAGCAGCTTGACAGGGGATAACACCCTCCACTTT.

This clone was seen a single time. The chain employs TRBV11-3 and TRBJ2-1, with D perhaps matching TRBD1 (5 bases). The CDR3 has 13 residues. Trimming shortened V by 1 base and J by 8 bases, and 9 bases separated the two germline ends. The germline CDR1 and CDR2 sequences are SGHNT and YENEEA. The CDR3 is CASSLGTNYEQFF. The DNA of the CDR3 is TGTGCCAGCAGCTTAGGGACAAATTATGAGCAGTTCTTC.

This chain connects TRBV29-1 to TRBJ1-5; possibly TRBD1 for D (6 bases). The CDR3 has 14 amino acids. Germline CDR1 reads SQVTM; CDR2 reads ANQGSEA. Trimming shortened V by 4 bases and J by 2 bases, and 12 bases separated the two germline ends. CDR3 coding DNA: TGCAGCGTTGTAGGGGGAACGGGCAATCAGCCCCAGCATTTT. This gives the protein CSVVGGTGNQPQHF.

The gene calls are TRBV6-1 and TRBJ2-7; TRBD2 agrees at 8 bases. Trimming cost V 2 bases and J 3 bases; bases outside gene matches: 6. This CDR3 comprises 15 residues. CDR1 is MNHNS and CDR2 is SASEGT in the germline V gene. CDR3 nucleotides: TGTGCCAGCAGTGAAACGGGGGGGGGCCTCTACGAGCAGTACGTC. Translated, it gives CASSETGGGLYEQYV.

The chain joins TRBV11-3 to TRBJ2-3; D is unresolved. V dropped 0 bases and J dropped 4 bases, with 14 bases sitting between them. The germline V gene encodes CDR1 SGHNT and CDR2 YENEEA. There are 16 residues in the CDR3. For the CDR3, the DNA is TGTGCCAGCAGCTTAGATCTAGTAGCCGCGGCAGATACGCAGTATTTT. Protein product: CASSLDLVAAADTQYF.

V is TRBV6-2 or TRBV6-3 and J is TRBJ2-3, with D perhaps TRBD2 (5 bases). The CDR3 totals 14 residues. V dropped 5 bases and J dropped 4 bases, with 13 bases sitting between them. Germline CDR1 and CDR2: MNHEY and SVGEGT. The CDR3 DNA sequence: TGTGCCAGCAGTCGTCTAGTGGGAGCAGATACGCAGTATTTT. It encodes CASSRLVGADTQYF.

The chain carries TRBV5-1 and TRBJ2-2, with a tentative D call TRBD2 (6 bases). From germline, CDR1 is SGHRS and CDR2 YFSETQ. V lost 0 bases, J lost 6 bases, and 9 bases lay in between. This CDR3 is 14 amino acids long. CDR3 amino acids: CASSLGPGAGELFF. The DNA of the CDR3 is TGCGCCAGCAGCTTGGGGCCGGGGGCCGGGGAGCTGTTTTTT.

The CDR3 here is CASSSRYVGGDYNEQFF. Here the CDR3 DNA reads TGTGCCAGCAGTTCACGCTACGTGGGAGGAGACTACAATGAGCAGTTCTTC. This sequence joins TRBV6-2 or TRBV6-3 and TRBJ2-1; D might be TRBD2 (6 bases). V lost 4 bases and J lost 3, with 19 bases in between. This CDR3 is 17 amino acids long. Germline CDR1 is MNHEY and CDR2 is SVGEGT.

This clone was recorded only once. CDR3 nucleotide sequence: TGCGCCAGCAGCCAAGACACGACAGGGGGCAATCAGCCCCAGCATTTT. This sequence encodes CASSQDTTGGNQPQHF. This chain links TRBV4-3 with TRBJ1-5; 8 nucleotides align to TRBD1. The CDR3 totals 16 residues. Trimming at V came to 0 bases and at J to 2 bases, leaving 3 bases not matched to a gene. From germline, CDR1 is LGHNA and CDR2 YSLEER.

The chain is built from TRBV7-2 and TRBJ1-2, with D maybe TRBD1 (6 bases). Germline V gene lookup returns CDR1 SGHTA and CDR2 FQGNSA. The CDR3 sequence is 18 residues long. V lost 5 bases and J lost 4, with 26 bases in between. The chain's CDR3 is CASSPLWDIGMRRYGYTF. CDR3 DNA: TGTGCCAGCAGCCCCTTGTGGGACATTGGAATGAGGCGCTATGGCTACACCTTC.

The V call is TRBV5-1, the J call TRBJ1-2, with D tentatively TRBD1 (6 bases). In germline, CDR1 is SGHRS, CDR2 YFSETQ. The CDR3 runs 16 residues. The V end was cut by 7 bases, the J end by 7 bases, with 26 bases between. The CDR3 here is CASQGDGRTGISGYTF. For the CDR3, the DNA is TGCGCCAGCCAAGGGGACGGACGTACAGGGATCAGTGGCTACACCTTC.

This chain connects TRBV3-1 (or the pseudogene TRBV3-2) to TRBJ1-3, with D perhaps matching TRBD1 (5 bases). Trimming cost V 2 bases and J 7 bases, with 9 bases left between them. Germline-derived CDR1 and CDR2 are LGHDT and YNNKEL (reference sequence). The CDR3 runs to 13 residues. This CDR3 is CASSQRGFNTIYF. CDR3 coding DNA: TGTGCCAGCAGCCAACGGGGGTTCAACACCATATATTTT.

The V and J genes are TRBV11-3 and TRBJ2-3, with TRBD2 matching over 7 bases. The CDR3 extends over 15 amino acids. CDR1 is SGHNT, CDR2 YENEEA, per germline. V lost 1 base and J lost 5; bases outside the gene matches: 6. CDR3 in DNA: TGTGCCAGCAGCTTAGGAGCGGGATTATTAGATACGCAGTATTTT. Amino acid sequence: CASSLGAGLLDTQYF.

This chain joins TRBV5-8 and TRBJ2-5, with D perhaps TRBD2 (6 bases). V was cut by 4 bases and J by 1 base, with 14 bases left in between. Germline CDR1 and CDR2: SGHTS and YDEGEE. The CDR3 sequence is 15 residues long. CDR3 nucleotides: TGTGCCAGCAGCCTACGGACTACCAGCCAAGAGACCCAGTACTTC. It encodes CASSLRTTSQETQYF.

This clone occurred once. The V and J genes are TRBV15 and TRBJ2-1; the D gene is possibly TRBD1 (5 bases). Trimming left V 1 base short and J 0 bases short, with 7 bases between. The CDR3 has 15 residues. Germline CDR1 reads LNHNV; CDR2 reads YYDKDF (reference sequence). CDR3 bases: TGTGCCACCAGCAGAGGAGACAGCTCCTACAATGAGCAGTTCTTC. This sequence encodes CATSRGDSSYNEQFF.

The chain recombines TRBV5-8 with TRBJ2-1, with D tentatively TRBD2 (5 bases). Trimming pared 4 bases from V and 4 bases from J, leaving 12 bases between. This CDR3 region has 14 residues. Germline V gene lookup returns CDR1 SGHTS and CDR2 YDEGEE. The CDR3 is CASSPGWEYNEQFF. The DNA of the CDR3 is TGTGCCAGCAGCCCTGGGTGGGAGTACAATGAGCAGTTCTTC. The whole variable domain, filled in from reference TRBV5-8 and TRBJ2-1, reads EAGVTQSPTHLIKTRGQQATLRCSPISGHTSVYWYQQALGLGLQFLLWYDEGEERNRGNFPPRFSGRQFPNYSSELNVNALELEDSALYLCASSPGWEYNEQFFGPGTRLTVL.

This clone was seen just once. V gene TRBV2 combines with J gene TRBJ2-3; 11 nucleotides line up with TRBD2. This CDR3 region has 16 residues. With 2 bases clipped from V and 4 bases from J, the junction kept 5 bases outside the gene matches. Germline CDR1 SNHLY, CDR2 FYNNEI. DNA for the CDR3: TGTGCCAGCAGTGAAACAGCTAGCGGGAGGCCAGATACGCAGTATTTT. Amino acids: CASSETASGRPDTQYF. Combining the CDR3 with reference TRBV2 and TRBJ2-3 gives the whole variable domain EPEVTQTPSHQVTQMGQEVILRCVPISNHLYFYWYRQILGQKVEFLVSFYNNEISEKSEIFDDQFSVERPDGSNFTLKIRSTKLEDSAMYFCASSETASGRPDTQYFGPGTRLTVL.

In this sample, this clone turned up once. The genes are TRBV15 and TRBJ1-4, with D tentatively TRBD1 (6 bases). Germline loops: CDR1 LNHNV, CDR2 YYDKDF (reference sequence). This CDR3 is built from 14 residues. Trimming took off 8 bases at V and 5 bases at J, with 15 bases between the two ends. CDR3 in amino acids: CATGETGYNEKLFF. CDR3 bases: TGTGCCACCGGCGAAACAGGGTACAATGAAAAACTGTTTTTT.

The rearrangement joins TRBV29-1 to TRBJ1-1; 7 bases agree with TRBD1. CDR1 is SQVTM, CDR2 ANQGSEA, per germline. The CDR3 contains 13 residues. V dropped 4 bases and J dropped 4; count of bases not matched to a gene: 6. This CDR3 is CSVASGTVTEAFF. The CDR3 DNA reads as TGCAGCGTTGCATCCGGGACAGTCACTGAAGCTTTCTTT.